A selection of T cell receptor beta chains follows, all from one sample in a study of response to subunit inactivated influenza vaccine. TCRdb reanalysed the RT-PCR reads using MiXCR and keeps one entry per CDR3 protein. The data show roughly 700,000 distinct CDR3 sequences, around a sixth seen once. The sample was PBMCs from blood, taken less than 13 days after vaccination. The source is a man between 45 and 60 years old who received an inactivated influenza vaccine. Both conserved end residues are part of each CDR3. The D gene is left open where the match is weak. Clone size is stated in some rows and not others, as once, few, many or a class when expanded.

CDR3 protein: CSAARDSTDTQYF
CDR3 DNA: TGCAGTGCAGCCAGGGATAGCACAGATACGCAGTATTTT
clone size: few
J gene: TRBJ2-3
D gene: NA
V gene: TRBV20-1

CDR3 protein: CSVLTGAGGYTF
CDR3 DNA: TGCAGCGTACTCACAGGGGCGGGAGGCTACACCTTC
clone size: few
J gene: TRBJ1-2
D gene: TRBD1
V gene: TRBV29-1

CDR3 protein: CASSWTGGLFGNTIYF
CDR3 DNA: TGTGCCAGCAGTTGGACAGGGGGCTTGTTTGGAAACACCATATATTTT
clone size: few
J gene: TRBJ1-3
D gene: TRBD1
V gene: TRBV12-3/TRBV12-4

CDR3 protein: CASSLLRGIESYEQYF
CDR3 DNA: TGTGCCAGCAGCTTACTTCGGGGGATAGAGTCCTACGAGCAGTACTTC
clone size: NA
J gene: TRBJ2-7
D gene: NA
V gene: TRBV7-9

CDR3 protein: CSELAGGPQQFF
CDR3 DNA: TGCAGTGAACTAGCGGGAGGGCCTCAGCAGTTCTTC
clone size: few
J gene: TRBJ2-1
D gene: TRBD2
V gene: TRBV20-1

CDR3 protein: CSARGVLNNEQFF
CDR3 DNA: TGCAGTGCTAGAGGGGTACTGAACAATGAGCAGTTCTTC
clone size: few
J gene: TRBJ2-1
D gene: NA
V gene: TRBV20-1

CDR3 protein: CASSQGRTSFGGELFF
CDR3 DNA: TGCGCCAGCAGCCAGGGGAGGACTAGCTTTGGCGGGGAGCTGTTTTTT
clone size: NA
J gene: TRBJ2-2
D gene: TRBD2
V gene: TRBV4-3

CDR3 protein: CATGGRRNTGELFF
CDR3 DNA: TGTGCCACGGGGGGCAGGCGAAACACCGGGGAGCTGTTTTTT
clone size: NA
J gene: TRBJ2-2
D gene: NA
V gene: TRBV24-1

CDR3 protein: CASSFLAGDSGELFF
CDR3 DNA: TGTGCCAGCAGTTTTTTAGCGGGAGATTCCGGGGAGCTGTTTTTT
clone size: few
J gene: TRBJ2-2
D gene: TRBD2
V gene: TRBV28

CDR3 protein: CATLLLQETQYF
CDR3 DNA: TGTGCCACCCTGCTTCTCCAAGAGACCCAGTACTTC
clone size: few
J gene: TRBJ2-5
D gene: NA
V gene: TRBV6-1

CDR3 protein: CASSLGTGRSNEQYF
CDR3 DNA: TGTGCCAGCAGCCTAGGGACAGGGAGGTCCAACGAGCAGTACTTC
clone size: NA
J gene: TRBJ2-7
D gene: TRBD1
V gene: TRBV7-6

CDR3 protein: CASSFLGIRQPQHF
CDR3 DNA: TGTGCCAGCAGTTTCCTCGGGATTCGGCAGCCCCAGCATTTT
clone size: few
J gene: TRBJ1-5
D gene: NA
V gene: TRBV12-3/TRBV12-4

CDR3 protein: CSAVSGGANTGELFF
CDR3 DNA: TGCAGTGCTGTTAGCGGGGGGGCGAACACCGGGGAGCTGTTTTTT
clone size: few
J gene: TRBJ2-2
D gene: TRBD2
V gene: TRBV20-1

CDR3 protein: CASSVTGLGTEAFF
CDR3 DNA: TGTGCCAGCAGTGTTACAGGCTTAGGGACTGAAGCTTTCTTT
clone size: NA
J gene: TRBJ1-1
D gene: NA
V gene: TRBV6-1

CDR3 protein: CASSSGSVKNIQYF
CDR3 DNA: TGTGCCAGCAGCTCAGGGTCGGTCAAAAACATTCAGTACTTC
clone size: NA
J gene: TRBJ2-4
D gene: NA
V gene: TRBV5-6

CDR3 protein: CASSQEASGGYNEQFF
CDR3 DNA: TGCGCCAGCAGCCAAGAGGCTAGCGGGGGGTACAATGAGCAGTTCTTC
clone size: many
J gene: TRBJ2-1
D gene: TRBD2
V gene: TRBV4-3

CDR3 protein: CASSYYSSTRYEQFF
CDR3 DNA: TGTGCCAGCAGTTACTATTCTAGTACTAGATATGAGCAGTTCTTC
clone size: NA
J gene: TRBJ2-1
D gene: NA
V gene: TRBV28

CDR3 protein: CATSRDRGTGSPRATGELFF
CDR3 DNA: TGTGCCACCAGCAGAGATAGGGGGACAGGGTCCCCCAGGGCCACCGGGGAGCTGTTTTTT
clone size: NA
J gene: TRBJ2-2
D gene: TRBD1
V gene: TRBV15

CDR3 protein: CASSILDLDTQYF
CDR3 DNA: TGTGCCAGTAGTATCTTGGACCTCGATACGCAGTATTTT
clone size: few
J gene: TRBJ2-3
D gene: NA
V gene: TRBV19

CDR3 protein: CASSPRTGGKDGYTF
CDR3 DNA: TGCGCCAGCAGCCCGAGGACAGGGGGAAAGGATGGCTACACCTTC
clone size: many
J gene: TRBJ1-2
D gene: TRBD1
V gene: TRBV5-1

CDR3 protein: CASSPLPWVTDTQYF
CDR3 DNA: TGTGCCAGCAGCCCACTTCCCTGGGTAACAGATACGCAGTATTTT
clone size: NA
J gene: TRBJ2-3
D gene: NA
V gene: TRBV7-9

CDR3 protein: CSGTASTDTQYF
CDR3 DNA: TGCAGCGGGACTGCTAGCACAGATACGCAGTATTTT
clone size: many
J gene: TRBJ2-3
D gene: NA
V gene: TRBV29-1

CDR3 protein: CASRKGSNTEAFF
CDR3 DNA: TGTGCCAGCAGAAAAGGGTCTAACACTGAAGCTTTCTTT
clone size: NA
J gene: TRBJ1-1
D gene: NA
V gene: TRBV2

CDR3 protein: CSARDPRDTYEQYF
CDR3 DNA: TGCAGTGCTAGAGATCCCCGGGATACCTACGAGCAGTACTTC
clone size: few
J gene: TRBJ2-7
D gene: NA
V gene: TRBV20-1

CDR3 protein: CSARHGADTQYF
CDR3 DNA: TGCAGTGCTAGGCATGGAGCAGATACGCAGTATTTT
clone size: NA
J gene: TRBJ2-3
D gene: NA
V gene: TRBV20-1

CDR3 protein: CASSWGGGAETQYF
CDR3 DNA: TGTGCCAGCAGTTGGGGCGGGGGGGCAGAGACCCAGTACTTC
clone size: NA
J gene: TRBJ2-5
D gene: TRBD2
V gene: TRBV12-3/TRBV12-4

CDR3 protein: CASSERALNEKLFF
CDR3 DNA: TGTGCCAGCAGTGAGAGGGCCTTGAATGAAAAACTGTTTTTT
clone size: NA
J gene: TRBJ1-4
D gene: NA
V gene: TRBV2

CDR3 protein: CASSLDAPTGSEEQFF
CDR3 DNA: TGCGCCAGCAGCTTGGACGCACCTACCGGCTCCGAGGAGCAGTTCTTC
clone size: few
J gene: TRBJ2-1
D gene: NA
V gene: TRBV5-1